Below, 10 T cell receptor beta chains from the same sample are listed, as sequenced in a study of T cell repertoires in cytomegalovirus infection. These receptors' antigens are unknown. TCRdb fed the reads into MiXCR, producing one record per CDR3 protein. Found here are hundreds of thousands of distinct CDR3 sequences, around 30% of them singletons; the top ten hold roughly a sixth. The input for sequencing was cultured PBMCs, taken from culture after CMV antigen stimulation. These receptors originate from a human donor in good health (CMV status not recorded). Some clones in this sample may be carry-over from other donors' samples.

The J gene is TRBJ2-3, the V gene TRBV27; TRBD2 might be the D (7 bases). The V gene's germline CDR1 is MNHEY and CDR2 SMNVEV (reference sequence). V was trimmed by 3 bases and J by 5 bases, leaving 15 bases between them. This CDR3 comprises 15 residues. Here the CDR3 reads CASSFRTGRGDTQYF. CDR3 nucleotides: TGTGCCAGCAGTTTTAGAACAGGGAGGGGAGATACGCAGTATTTT.

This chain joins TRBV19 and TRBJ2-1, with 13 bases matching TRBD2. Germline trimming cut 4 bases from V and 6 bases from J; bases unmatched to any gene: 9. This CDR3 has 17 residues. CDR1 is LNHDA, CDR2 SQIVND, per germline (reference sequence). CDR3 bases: TGTGCCAGTAGTAAGACCTTACTAGCGGGAGGGCGCAATGAGCAGTTCTTC. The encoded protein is CASSKTLLAGGRNEQFF.

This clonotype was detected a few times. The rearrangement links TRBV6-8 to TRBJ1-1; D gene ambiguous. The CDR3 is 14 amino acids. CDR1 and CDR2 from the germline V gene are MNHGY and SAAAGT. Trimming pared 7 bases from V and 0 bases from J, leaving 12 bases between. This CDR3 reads CASTKDRMNTEAFF. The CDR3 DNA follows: TGTGCCAGCACCAAGGACCGTATGAACACTGAAGCTTTCTTT.

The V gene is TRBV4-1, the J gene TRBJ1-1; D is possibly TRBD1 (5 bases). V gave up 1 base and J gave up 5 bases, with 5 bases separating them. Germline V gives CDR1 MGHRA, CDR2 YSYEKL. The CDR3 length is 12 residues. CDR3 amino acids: CASSQGQTEAFF. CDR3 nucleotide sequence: TGCGCCAGCAGCCAAGGACAGACTGAAGCTTTCTTT.

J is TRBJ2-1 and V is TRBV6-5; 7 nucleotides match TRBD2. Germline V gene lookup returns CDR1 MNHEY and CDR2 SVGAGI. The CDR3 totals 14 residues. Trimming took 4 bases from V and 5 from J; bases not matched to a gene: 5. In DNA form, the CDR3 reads TGTGCCAGCAGTTTTAGCGGGTATAACAATGAGCAGTTCTTC. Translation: CASSFSGYNNEQFF.

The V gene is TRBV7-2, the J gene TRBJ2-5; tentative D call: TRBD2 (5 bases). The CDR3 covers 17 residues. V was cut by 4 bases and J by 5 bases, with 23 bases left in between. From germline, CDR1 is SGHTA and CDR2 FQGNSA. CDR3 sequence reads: CASSSPPGIVLRETQYF. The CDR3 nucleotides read TGTGCCAGCAGCTCCCCACCGGGAATAGTGTTGAGGGAGACCCAGTACTTC.

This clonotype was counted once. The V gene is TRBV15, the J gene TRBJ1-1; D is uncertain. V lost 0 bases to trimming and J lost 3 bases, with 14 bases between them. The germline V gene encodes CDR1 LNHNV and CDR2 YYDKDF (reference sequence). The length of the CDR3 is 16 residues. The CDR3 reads CATSRESTGYDTEAFF. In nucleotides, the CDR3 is TGTGCCACCAGCAGAGAGAGTACGGGCTACGACACTGAAGCTTTCTTT.

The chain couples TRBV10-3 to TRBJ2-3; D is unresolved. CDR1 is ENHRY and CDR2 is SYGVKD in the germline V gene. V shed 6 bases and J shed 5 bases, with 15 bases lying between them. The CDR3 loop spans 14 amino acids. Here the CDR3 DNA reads TGTGCCATCAGCCGACAAGACGCGATAGATACGCAGTATTTT. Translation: CAISRQDAIDTQYF.

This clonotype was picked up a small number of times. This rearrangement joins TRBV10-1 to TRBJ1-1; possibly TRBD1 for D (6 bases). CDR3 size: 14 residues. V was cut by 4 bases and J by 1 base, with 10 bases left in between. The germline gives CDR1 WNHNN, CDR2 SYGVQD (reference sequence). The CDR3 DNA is TGCGCCAGCAGTGTGAACAGGGCGAACACTGAAGCTTTCTTT. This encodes CASSVNRANTEAFF.

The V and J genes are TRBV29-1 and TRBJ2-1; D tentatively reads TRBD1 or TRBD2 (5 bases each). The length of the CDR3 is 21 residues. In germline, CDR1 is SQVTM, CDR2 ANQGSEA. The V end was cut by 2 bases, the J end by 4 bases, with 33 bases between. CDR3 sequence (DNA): TGCAGCGTTGAATGTAAGGAGGCAGGGACGACTGACCGGGTGCGGTACAATGAGCAGTTCTTC. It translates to CSVECKEAGTTDRVRYNEQFF.